What follows describes a single TCR beta chain. This clone was detected only a few times. Its antigen is still unknown. No much larger clone exists at a distance of one base, and base qualities are not known. The record originates from a study of beta chain features in type 1 diabetes listed by TCRdb under 2018. For context, the study as a whole: No differences in mean age, gender distribution, total cell number or subset yield were found between patients and healthy donors. A total of 85 million to 140 million sorted cells were examined across all samples, and a strong correlation was observed between cell number per subset and RNA yield. The study compared the TCRB repertoires of sorted circulating CD4+ T cell subsets in recently diagnosed type 1 diabetes patients with those in matched healthy donors. Regulatory and stem cell-like memory subsets were isolated from only 8 patients and about 8 healthy donors, whereas naive and central memory subsets came from all 28 donors. General conclusions and limits of the study: Because the HLA sub-analyses included only small numbers of individuals, any influence of HLA type on TCRB rearrangement was left unresolved. Fewer insertions and more nucleotide deletions at VDJ recombination sites were observed in patients with type 1 diabetes, implying thymic rearrangement abnormalities. PCR might favor shorter templates, but patient and control samples were amplified and corrected together, so any skew would affect both groups equally. Type 1 diabetes patients showed a moderate but significant shortening of TCRB CDR3 length in all four CD4+ subsets. Sequencing cDNA rather than genomic DNA could over-represent highly expressing activated cells, although activation and CD3 levels did not differ between groups. Naive, central memory and regulatory TCRB repertoires appeared more similar among patients than among healthy donors.

There are 14 amino acids in the CDR3, from cysteine to phenylalanine inclusive. The CDR3 DNA has 42 bases and is translated from base 1. Relative to germline, V is 6 bases shorter and J is 0 bases shorter, with 11 bases between their ends. CDR1 and CDR2 (MNHEY, SVGAGI) derive from the germline V gene. From each donor, a single peripheral blood sample of about 116 mL on average was drawn into heparinised tubes. A BD FACSAria II was used to sort naive, central memory, regulatory and stem cell-like memory CD4+ T cells with a panel that included CD45RO, CCR7, CD25, CD127, CD95 and CD27. A purity above 98% was achieved for all sorted populations. PBMCs were separated immediately by Lymphoprep density gradient centrifugation and were stained directly, without being cultured. So that batch effects would be minimized, each experiment stained and sorted samples in pairs, pairing one healthy donor with one patient.

All of the isolated RNA was reverse transcribed with the High Capacity cDNA Reverse Transcription Kit, so expressed TCRB transcripts were sequenced. Deep immunoSEQ sequencing was applied to naive, central memory and regulatory T cell samples, giving an average of about 3.6 million total reads per sample. After sorted cells were lysed in RLT buffer, RNA was extracted with DNase-treated RNeasy Micro or Mini kits, with the choice depending on cell number. Each cell subset was processed on its own to prevent cross-contamination, while patient and healthy donor samples were processed together. Using the immunoSEQ multiplex PCR, TCRB sequences were amplified from cDNA into 87-bp fragments spanning the CDR3 region. Sequencing of the amplicons was performed on the Illumina HiSeq platform. The study's own analysis went as follows. PCR bias was corrected computationally using synthetic template baselines, and reads within Hamming distance 2 were collapsed, with unmergeable singletons discarded. Reads were aligned against IMGT to assign V, D and J genes, CDR3 length and insertions or deletions at six rearrangement sites. Within each subset, clonotype counts were normalized to sorted cell number, after which true diversity and Gini coefficients were computed with the tcR R package. The overlap coefficient, calculated on TCRB nucleotide sequences, was used to measure repertoire sharing. Out-of-frame TCRB sequences from naive cells were analyzed to stand in for the pre-selection repertoire. TCRdb obtained this table from immuneACCESS and retained in-frame rearrangements with V and J assigned. These tables miss some clones; where compared with another copy, unresolved V genes account for less than half of the shortfall, and the remainder is unexplained. V, J and clone size derive from that table, while D and trimming were established from the DNA sequence. The sample has approximately 380,000 clones on record, about 15% of them singletons. Roughly 0.019% of the sample is taken by the ten largest.

The chain employs TRBV6-5 and TRBJ1-1; a tentative D match to TRBD1 spans 6 bases. This sequence was found in a woman aged 18 to 35 in good health. The sequencing sample was made of naive CD4+ T cells from blood. The sample's cell subset or site label, decoded: true naive CD4+ T cells. The nucleotide sequence is TGTGCCAGCAGGCGGACAGCACTGAACACTGAAGCTTTCTTT. It specifies CASRRTALNTEAFF.